This T cell receptor beta chain was sequenced for a study of liver allograft versus peripheral blood T cells. The overall study: Repertoires of T cell receptors in transplanted livers were compared with recipients' peripheral blood repertoires.

One entry per CDR3 protein results from TCRdb running MiXCR on the reads. The sample consists of thousands of distinct CDR3 sequences, about 15% of them appearing once. This clonotype has just a few counts. Its specificity is not known. Whole-study results and caveats: It was reported that the T cell receptor repertoires found inside liver allografts differed from those that were detected in peripheral blood.

CDR3 size: 15 residues. The V end lost 2 bases, the J end lost 1 base, and 12 bases lay between the germline ends. The germline V gene encodes CDR1 MDHEN and CDR2 SYDVKM. The clonotype originates from a human patient who had a liver transplant. Certain T cells may be donor cells from the graft. The J gene is TRBJ2-7, the V gene TRBV28, with D perhaps TRBD1 or TRBD2 (5 bases each). CDR3 protein: CASSLRDPISYEQYF. Here the CDR3 DNA reads TGTGCCAGCAGTTTACGGGACCCAATTTCCTACGAGCAGTACTTC. Combining the CDR3 with reference TRBV28 and TRBJ2-7 gives the whole variable domain DVKVTQSSRYLVKRTGEKVFLECVQDMDHENMFWYRQDPGLGLRLIYFSYDVKMKEKGDIPEGYSVSREKKERFSLILESASTNQTSMYLCASSLRDPISYEQYFGPGTRLTVT.